The 10 T cell receptor beta chains below come from one sample, sequenced in a study of blood T cell repertoires in COVID-19. Produced via immunoSEQ multiplex PCR; TCRdb's table is partial and in-frame only. Of 75,000 to 100,000 clones in the sample, about 83% are singletons; the top ten hold over 5%. The sequenced sample was peripheral blood. These receptors came from a man aged 55 to 70 with acute or convalescent COVID-19.

This chain uses TRBV13 with TRBJ1-4; D remains unclear. Trimming removed 0 bases from V and 4 bases from J, with 9 bases in between. The CDR3 has 15 amino acids. Per the germline V gene, CDR1 is PRHDT and CDR2 is FYEKMQ (reference sequence). CDR3 residues: CASSLGGHYNEKLFF. In nucleotides, the CDR3 is TGTGCCAGCAGCTTAGGGGGTCACTATAATGAAAAACTGTTTTTT. Full variable domain (outside the CDR3, taken from reference TRBV13 and TRBJ1-4): AAGVIQSPRHLIKEKRETATLKCYPIPRHDTVYWYQQGPGQDPQFLISFYEKMQSDKGSIPDRFSAQQFSDYHSELNMSSLELGDSALYFCASSLGGHYNEKLFFGSGTQLSVL.

The chain links TRBV10-2 to TRBJ1-5; 8 nucleotides line up with TRBD1. Trimming at V came to 9 bases and at J to 2 bases, leaving 3 bases not matched to a gene. The germline V gene encodes CDR1 WSHSY and CDR2 SAAADI. This CDR3 is built from 13 residues. Written as DNA, the CDR3 is TGCGCCAGTAAACAGGGGGGCAATCAGCCCCAGCATTTT. Translated, it gives CASKQGGNQPQHF.

The rearrangement joins TRBV24-1 to TRBJ2-1, with D tentatively TRBD1 (5 bases). CDR3 length: 14 amino acids. V was trimmed by 4 bases and J by 6 bases, leaving 12 bases between them. Germline assignment: CDR1 KGHDR and CDR2 SFDVKD. The CDR3 region is CATSDPGFGNEQFF. In nucleotides, the CDR3 is TGTGCCACCAGTGACCCAGGGTTCGGCAATGAGCAGTTCTTC.

This chain links TRBV6-5 with TRBJ1-1; the D is unclear. The V end lost 8 bases, the J end lost 3 bases, and 16 bases lay between the germline ends. Germline-derived CDR1 and CDR2 are MNHEY and SVGAGI. CDR3 length: 14 residues. The CDR3 region has the DNA TGTGCCAGCTCGGAGCACGGGTATGACACTGAAGCTTTCTTT. It codes for CASSEHGYDTEAFF.

The rearrangement links TRBV4-1 to TRBJ2-1; 8 bases match TRBD1. J gave up 5 bases and V 1 base, and 7 bases lay outside the gene matches. Looked up from germline, CDR1 is MGHRA and CDR2 is YSYEKL. The CDR3 is 16 amino acids. This CDR3 is CASSQGLGQGNNEQFF. DNA for the CDR3: TGCGCCAGCAGCCAAGGGTTAGGACAGGGCAACAATGAGCAGTTCTTC.

The V call is TRBV6-2 or TRBV6-3, the J call TRBJ1-2; TRBD1 is a possible D gene (6 bases). Germline V gene lookup returns CDR1 MNHEY and CDR2 SVGEGT. The CDR3 is 17 residues long. Trimming cost V 4 bases and J 0 bases, with 18 bases left between them. CDR3 residues: CASSSPAGARTNYGYTF. The DNA for the CDR3 is TGTGCCAGCAGTTCGCCAGCAGGGGCTAGGACTAACTATGGCTACACCTTC.

The table lists this clone with a count of one. The rearrangement joins TRBV7-2 to TRBJ1-4; 7 bases align to TRBD1. The trim removed 5 bases at V and 5 bases at J, leaving 8 bases unmatched. The CDR3 has 15 residues. CDR1 is SGHTA, CDR2 FQGNSA, per germline. CDR3: CASSVSGTANEKLFF. In DNA form, the CDR3 reads TGTGCCAGCAGCGTCTCCGGGACAGCGAATGAAAAACTGTTTTTT. The full variable domain, with the rest looked up from reference TRBV7-2 and TRBJ1-4, is GAGVSQSPSNKVTEKGKDVELRCDPISGHTALYWYRQSLGQGLEFLIYFQGNSAPDKSGLPSDRFSAERTGGSVSTLTIQRTQQEDSAVYLCASSVSGTANEKLFFGSGTQLSVL.

The genes are TRBV5-1 and TRBJ2-7, with 7 nucleotides matching TRBD1. The CDR3 is made up of 14 amino acids. In germline, CDR1 is SGHRS, CDR2 YFSETQ. The ends lost 0 bases at V and 2 bases at J; junction bases unmatched: 2. Here the CDR3 DNA reads TGCGCCAGCAGCTTGGAGGGGACAGCCTACGAGCAGTACTTC. It yields the protein CASSLEGTAYEQYF.

The chain employs TRBV6-2 or TRBV6-3 and TRBJ1-1; the match to TRBD1 covers 10 bases. This CDR3 has 17 amino acids. The V gene end was trimmed by 0 bases and the J gene end by 3 bases; junction bases not matched to a gene: 7. Looked up from germline, CDR1 is MNHEY and CDR2 is SVGEGT. CDR3 coding DNA: TGTGCCAGCAGTTACTCGAGTAGCGGACAGGGGGACACTGAAGCTTTCTTT. Amino acids: CASSYSSSGQGDTEAFF.

This clone was detected only a few times. The genes are TRBV29-1 and TRBJ1-3, with 11 positions matching TRBD1. Germline V gene sequence: CDR1 SQVTM, CDR2 ANQGSEA. The CDR3 consists of 17 residues. Germline trimming cut 1 base from V and 0 bases from J; bases unmatched to any gene: 5. The DNA for the CDR3 is TGCAGCGTTGAAGGTTCGGGACAGGGGGACTCTGGAAACACCATATATTTT. Its translation: CSVEGSGQGDSGNTIYF.